This T cell receptor beta chain was identified during a study of T cells in localized non-small cell lung cancer. Overall study findings and caveats: A median of approximately 57 clones ranked among the top 100 in tumor appeared in adjacent lung. Heterogeneity cannot be ruled out, as sequencing used one tumor region only.

The data were produced by immunoSEQ multiplex PCR, yet TCRdb's version contains in-frame clones alone and is incomplete. Found here are 5,500 to 8,000 clones, about 46% of them singletons; the top ten hold approximately 7.6%. This clone was seen a few times. The antigen is not known. This clonotype was sampled from a man aged 40 to 70 with stage III lung adenocarcinoma. This specimen consisted of lung tumor tissue, obtained before any cancer treatment.

CDR3 in amino acids: CASSDRGDTQYF. The CDR3 nucleotides read TGTGCCAGCAGTGACAGGGGAGATACGCAGTATTTT. This sequence joins TRBV2 and TRBJ2-3, with D tentatively TRBD1 (6 bases). Germline-derived CDR1 and CDR2 are SNHLY and FYNNEI. Trimming stripped 3 bases from V and 5 bases from J, with 6 bases between. The CDR3 is 12 residues long.